This T cell receptor (beta chain) derives from a study of beta chain bispecific antibodies for T cell cancers. At the level of the study: Jurkat cells expressed TRBV12-3; HPB-ALL cells expressed TRBV5-5. Study-level findings and limits: Most targeted TRBV signal came from the leukemia cell line cells, not normal T cells. The anti-TRBV5-5 antibody also binds TRBV5-6, a similar gene.

T cells were expanded from blood mononuclear cells for two to three days with anti-CD3 OKT3 or CD3/CD28 beads. This clonotype was counted many times. Its antigen is currently unknown. This CDR3 contains 13 residues. In germline, CDR1 is KGHSH, CDR2 LQKENI. V lost 2 bases and J lost 0, with 5 bases in between. TCRdb recomputed calls from the 5' RACE reads with MiXCR, one row per CDR3 protein. The top ten clones hold 30% of a sample with tens of thousands of distinct CDR3 sequences, less than 3% of them seen once. The V and J genes are TRBV18 and TRBJ2-7; D gene ambiguous. This receptor was identified in a human donor in good health. Some clones in this sample may be carry-over from other donors' samples. Material: healthy donor T cells cultured with leukemia cells. The CDR3 reads CASSPSSSYEQYF. The CDR3 DNA follows: TGTGCCAGCTCACCATCCAGCTCCTACGAGCAGTACTTC. Based on the CDR3 plus reference TRBV18 and TRBJ2-7, the full variable domain is NAGVMQNPRHLVRRRGQEARLRCSPMKGHSHVYWYRQLPEEGLKFMVYLQKENIIDESGMPKERFSAEFPKEGPSILRIQQVVRGDSAAYFCASSPSSSYEQYFGPGTRLTVT.